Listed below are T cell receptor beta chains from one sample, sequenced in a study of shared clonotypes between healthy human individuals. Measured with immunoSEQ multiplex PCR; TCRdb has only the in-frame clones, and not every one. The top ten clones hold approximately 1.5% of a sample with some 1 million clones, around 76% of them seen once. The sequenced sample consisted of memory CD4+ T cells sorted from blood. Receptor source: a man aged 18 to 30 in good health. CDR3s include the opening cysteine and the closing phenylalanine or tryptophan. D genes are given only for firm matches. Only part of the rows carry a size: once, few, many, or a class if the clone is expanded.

TGTGCCAGCAGCTTGTCGAGTAATTCACCCCTCCACTTT,CASSLSSNSPLHF,.,13,.,TRBJ1-6,TRBV5-6
TGCGCCAGCAGCCAAGAGGGGGGAGGGCGGGTAATACACGCAGATACGCAGTATTTT,CASSQEGGGRVIHADTQYF,.,19,TRBD2,TRBJ2-3,TRBV4-1
TGTGCCAGCAGCGTAGGAGTAGCGGCACGGCAAGAGACCCAGTACTTC,CASSVGVAARQETQYF,.,16,.,TRBJ2-5,TRBV9
TGTGCCAGCAGCGACGACAGAGAACTGTTTTTT,CASSDDRELFF,.,11,.,TRBJ1-4,TRBV28
TGTGCCAGCAGTGGGCACATCTGGAACACTGAAGCTTTCTTT,CASSGHIWNTEAFF,few,14,.,TRBJ1-1,TRBV2
TGTGCCAGCAGCGCACTGGAGGACACTGAAGCTTTCTTT,CASSALEDTEAFF,.,13,.,TRBJ1-1,TRBV2
TGTGCCAGTAGTATTTCGGGACCTAACTATGGCTACACCTTC,CASSISGPNYGYTF,.,14,.,TRBJ1-2,TRBV19
TGTGCCAGCAGCCAAGACCGAGCGGGGGGGCAAGATACGCAGTATTTT,CASSQDRAGGQDTQYF,.,16,TRBD2,TRBJ2-3,TRBV14
TGTGCCAGTAGTACCCGGGACAGGGCTGCCGAGCAGTACTTC,CASSTRDRAAEQYF,.,14,TRBD1,TRBJ2-7,TRBV19
TGTGCCAGCAGCCGCGGGGGGAACACCGGGGAGCTGTTTTTT,CASSRGGNTGELFF,.,14,TRBD2,TRBJ2-2,TRBV6-5
TGTGCCTGGAGTGTAAGGAGGGCCAGACAGGGCCTGTCCTACGAGCAGTACTTC,CAWSVRRARQGLSYEQYF,.,18,.,TRBJ2-7,TRBV30
TGTGCCAGCAGTCCAAGCGGCCGGCTGGGACTAACCCTCCACTTT,CASSPSGRLGLTLHF,.,15,.,TRBJ1-6,TRBV27
TGTGCCAGCAGCTTAGTTGGGGGGCCGGGGGAGACCCAGTACTTC,CASSLVGGPGETQYF,.,15,.,TRBJ2-5,TRBV7-6
TGTGCCAGCAGCCCCAGGACTAGCGGGAGATATGAGCAGTTCTTC,CASSPRTSGRYEQFF,.,15,TRBD2,TRBJ2-1,TRBV7-2
TGTGCCTCTCAGGGTGGGGGCAATCAGCCCCAGCATTTT,CASQGGGNQPQHF,.,13,.,TRBJ1-5,TRBV6-6
TGTGCCATCAGTAGACAGGGACCGAACACTGAAGCTTTCTTT,CAISRQGPNTEAFF,.,14,TRBD1,TRBJ1-1,TRBV10-3
TGTGCCAGCAGCTTAGGTAACTCTGGAAACACCATATATTTT,CASSLGNSGNTIYF,.,14,.,TRBJ1-3,TRBV7-6
TGCGCCAGCAGCTTGGCAGGGTATAGTGGCTACACCTTC,CASSLAGYSGYTF,once,13,.,TRBJ1-2,TRBV5-1
TGCGCCAGCAGCGACCAGGGGCTAGGGTCACAAGAGACCCAGTACTTC,CASSDQGLGSQETQYF,.,16,.,TRBJ2-5,TRBV5-1
TGTGCCAGCAGTCCATCCGGAGGGAACATTCAGTACTTC,CASSPSGGNIQYF,.,13,.,TRBJ2-4,TRBV6-5